This T cell receptor beta chain stems from a study of control samples from healthy donors and cancer patients. There are 14 residues in the CDR3. V was pared by 0 bases and J by 9 bases, with 12 bases between. Per germline, CDR1 SGHAT and CDR2 FQNNGV. Produced via immunoSEQ multiplex PCR; TCRdb's table is partial and in-frame only. This table has 75,000 to 100,000 clones, more than 90% appearing once. Sequenced input: blood. The TCR sequence derives from a human donor in good health. The donor label of this sample is uncertain. V usage is TRBV11-2 and J usage is TRBJ2-1, with D maybe TRBD2 (5 bases). The CDR3 spells CASSLDPRAGEQFF. For the CDR3, the DNA is TGTGCCAGCAGCTTAGATCCGAGGGCAGGTGAGCAGTTCTTC.